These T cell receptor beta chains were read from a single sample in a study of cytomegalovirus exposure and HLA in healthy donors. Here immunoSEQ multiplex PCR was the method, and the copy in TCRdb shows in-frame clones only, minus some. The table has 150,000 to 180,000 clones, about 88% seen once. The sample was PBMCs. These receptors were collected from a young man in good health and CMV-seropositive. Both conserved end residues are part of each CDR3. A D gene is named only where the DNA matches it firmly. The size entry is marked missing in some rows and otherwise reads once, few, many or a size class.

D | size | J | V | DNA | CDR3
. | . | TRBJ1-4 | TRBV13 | TGTGCCAGCAGCTTGACAGTTAATGAAAAACTGTTTTTT | CASSLTVNEKLFF
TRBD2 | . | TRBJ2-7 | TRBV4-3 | TGCGCCAGCAGCCAAGGGCTAGCGGGGGGGACCTACGAGCAGTACTTC | CASSQGLAGGTYEQYF
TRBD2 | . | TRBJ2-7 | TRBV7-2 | TGTGCCAGCAGCTTAGCGGGGACTAGTGGAGGAGGCGAGCAGTACTTC | CASSLAGTSGGGEQYF
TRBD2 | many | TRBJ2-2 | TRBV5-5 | TGTGCCAGCAGCTTGGGACTAGCGGGGGGCGCGAACACCGGGGAGCTGTTTTTT | CASSLGLAGGANTGELFF
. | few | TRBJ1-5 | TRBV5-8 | TGTGCCAGCAGCTGGGCTCCCAATCAGCCCCAGCATTTT | CASSWAPNQPQHF
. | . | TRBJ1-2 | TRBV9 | TGTGCCAGCAGCCTCCCGGGGGGCGTCTATGGCTACACCTTC | CASSLPGGVYGYTF
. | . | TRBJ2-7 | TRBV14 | TGTGCCAGCAGCCAAGTCGCGTCGGCAGGCGTCTACGAGCAGTACTTC | CASSQVASAGVYEQYF
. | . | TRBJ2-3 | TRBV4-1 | TGCGCCAGCAGCCAAGAAAGTCTCCTAGTGCCAGATACGCAGTATTTT | CASSQESLLVPDTQYF
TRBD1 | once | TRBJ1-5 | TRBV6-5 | TGTGCCAGCAGTCCCGGACAGGGCTTCAATCAGCCCCAGCATTTT | CASSPGQGFNQPQHF
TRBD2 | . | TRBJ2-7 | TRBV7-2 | TGTGCCAGCAGACTGACTAGCGGGGGTTACTACGAGCAGTACTTC | CASRLTSGGYYEQYF
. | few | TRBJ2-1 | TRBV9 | TGTGCCAGCAGCGTAGCTACGGGTACAGGGTCGCTCTACAATGAGCAGTTCTTC | CASSVATGTGSLYNEQFF
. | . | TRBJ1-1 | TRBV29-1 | TGCAGCGTTGGGAAGGGGGTTAACACTGAAGCTTTCTTT | CSVGKGVNTEAFF
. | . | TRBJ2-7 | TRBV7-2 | TGTGCCAGCAGCTTAGCGCTAATAGGGGTCACGCCAAAACCCTACGAGCAGTACTTC | CASSLALIGVTPKPYEQYF
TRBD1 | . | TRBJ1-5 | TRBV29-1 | TGCAGCGAGTGTGACAGGGGAAATCAGCCCCAGCATTTT | CSECDRGNQPQHF
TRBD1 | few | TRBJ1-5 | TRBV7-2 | TGTGCCAGCAGCTACTCCCGGACAGGGGGCCAGCATTTT | CASSYSRTGGQHF
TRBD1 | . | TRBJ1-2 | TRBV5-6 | TGTGCCAGCAGCTTCGGGACAGGGTCCGGCTACACCTTC | CASSFGTGSGYTF
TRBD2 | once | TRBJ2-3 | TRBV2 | TGTGCCAGCAGTGAGGTACTTAGCGGGGGGGCAGATACGCAGTATTTT | CASSEVLSGGADTQYF
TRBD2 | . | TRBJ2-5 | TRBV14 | TGTGCCAGCAGCCCCTCCATTGGCGGGAGATTCGAGACCCAGTACTTC | CASSPSIGGRFETQYF
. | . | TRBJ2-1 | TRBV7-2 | TGTGCCAGCAGCTTAGGCGGGCGCAGCTCCTACAATGAGCAGTTCTTC | CASSLGGRSSYNEQFF
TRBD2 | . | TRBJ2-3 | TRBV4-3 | TGCGCCAGCAGCCAAGATAGTCAGCGGGGGGGCATAAATACGCAGTATTTT | CASSQDSQRGGINTQYF
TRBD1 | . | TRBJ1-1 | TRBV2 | TGTGCCAGCAGTGAAACAGGGGTCACTGAAGCTTTCTTT | CASSETGVTEAFF
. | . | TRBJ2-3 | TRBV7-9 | TGTGCCAGCAGCTTATCCCGCTCTAGCCCCACAGATACGCAGTATTTT | CASSLSRSSPTDTQYF
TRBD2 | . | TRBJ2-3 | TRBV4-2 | TGTGCCAGCAGTCAAGAACTAGCGGGGGGGCCGGGTACGCAGTATTTT | CASSQELAGGPGTQYF
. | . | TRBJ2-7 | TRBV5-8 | TGTGCCAGCAGCGGGCGGCGGGACGAGCAGTACTTC | CASSGRRDEQYF
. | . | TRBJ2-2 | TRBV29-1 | TGCAGCGTCACCCCGGGACTGGCGAACACCGGGGAGCTGTTTTTT | CSVTPGLANTGELFF
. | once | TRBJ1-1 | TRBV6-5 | TGTGCCAGCAGTACTGGACAGATCATGAACACTGAAGCTTTCTTT | CASSTGQIMNTEAFF
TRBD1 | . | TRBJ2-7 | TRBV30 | TGTGCCTGGAGTGTAACCGGACAGGGGGGAAACTACGAGCAGTACTTC | CAWSVTGQGGNYEQYF
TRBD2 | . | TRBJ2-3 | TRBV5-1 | TGCGCCAGCAGCTTGGGACTAGCGGGAGGGCCTGGAGATACGCAGTATTTT | CASSLGLAGGPGDTQYF
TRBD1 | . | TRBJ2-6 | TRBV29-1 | TGCAGCGTACCCCGACAGGGCAGCTCTGGGGCCAACGTCCTGACTTTC | CSVPRQGSSGANVLTF
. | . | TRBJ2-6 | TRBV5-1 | TGCGCCAGCAGCTTGACAGCCGGCTCTGGGGCCAACGTCCTGACTTTC | CASSLTAGSGANVLTF
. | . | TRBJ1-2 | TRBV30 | TGTGCCTCGCCTAACGACAGGAACTATGGCTACACCTTC | CASPNDRNYGYTF
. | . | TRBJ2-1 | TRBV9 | TGTGCCAGCAGCCCGCGGGACTCCAGGTACAATGAGCAGTTCTTC | CASSPRDSRYNEQFF
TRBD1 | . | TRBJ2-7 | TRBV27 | TGTGCCAGCAGTTTAGGGACAGGGGTCTACGAGCAGTACTTC | CASSLGTGVYEQYF
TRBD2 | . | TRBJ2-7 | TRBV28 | TGTGCCAGCAGTTTGCTAGCGGGAGCCTACGAGCAGTACTTC | CASSLLAGAYEQYF
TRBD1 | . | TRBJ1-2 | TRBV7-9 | TGTGCCAGCAGCCTGGGACAGGGGGGGCTTGGCTACACCTTC | CASSLGQGGLGYTF
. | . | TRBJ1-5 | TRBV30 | TGTGCCTGGAGTGGGATAACGGGTGCGAGGCCCCAGCATTTT | CAWSGITGARPQHF
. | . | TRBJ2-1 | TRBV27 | TGTGCCAGCACCCCCGGTAGTTACAATGAGCAGTTCTTC | CASTPGSYNEQFF
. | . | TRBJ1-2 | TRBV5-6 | TGTGCCAGCAGCTTGGCCGGCAGGGATGATGGCTACACCTTC | CASSLAGRDDGYTF
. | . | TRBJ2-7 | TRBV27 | TGTGCCAGCAGTTTAAGCAGGGGAGAAACCTACGAGCAGTACTTC | CASSLSRGETYEQYF
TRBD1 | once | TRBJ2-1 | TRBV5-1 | TGCGCCAGCAGCCCCCGGGACAGGGATCGCGATGAGCAGTTCTTC | CASSPRDRDRDEQFF
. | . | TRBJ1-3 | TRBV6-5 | TGTGCCAGCAGTTACTCGACACAGGGAAACACCATATATTTT | CASSYSTQGNTIYF
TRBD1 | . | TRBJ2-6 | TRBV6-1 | TGTGCCAGCTGCAAACAGGGGTCTGGGGCCAACGTCCTGACTTTC | CASCKQGSGANVLTF
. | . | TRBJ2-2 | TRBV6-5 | TGTGCCAGCAGTTACTCGATGGCAGGAGGTACCGGGGAGCTGTTTTTT | CASSYSMAGGTGELFF
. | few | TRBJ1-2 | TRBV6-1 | TGTGCCAGCAGTTCCTGGGACATTCGATTC | CASSSWDIRF
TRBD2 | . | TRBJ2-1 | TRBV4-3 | TGCGCCAGCAGCCGGACTAGTCCCTCGGCGGGGGGGCCGTACAATGAGCAGTTCTTC | CASSRTSPSAGGPYNEQFF